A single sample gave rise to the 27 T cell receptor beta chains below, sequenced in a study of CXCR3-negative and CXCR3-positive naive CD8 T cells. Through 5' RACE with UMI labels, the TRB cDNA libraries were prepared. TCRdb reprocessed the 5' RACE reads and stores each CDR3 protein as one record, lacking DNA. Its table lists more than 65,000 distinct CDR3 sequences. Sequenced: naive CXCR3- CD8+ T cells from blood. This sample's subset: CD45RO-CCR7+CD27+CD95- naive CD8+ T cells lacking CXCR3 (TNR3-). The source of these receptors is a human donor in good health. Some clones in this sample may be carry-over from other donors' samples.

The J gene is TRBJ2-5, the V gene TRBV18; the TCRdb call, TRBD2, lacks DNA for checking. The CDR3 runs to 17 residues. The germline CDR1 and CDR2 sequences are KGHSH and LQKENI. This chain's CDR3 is CASSPGLAGGDQETQYF.

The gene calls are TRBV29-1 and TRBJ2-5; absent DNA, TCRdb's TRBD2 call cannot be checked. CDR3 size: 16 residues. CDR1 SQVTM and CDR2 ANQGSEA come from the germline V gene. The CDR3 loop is CSVEPRSSGRGETQYF.

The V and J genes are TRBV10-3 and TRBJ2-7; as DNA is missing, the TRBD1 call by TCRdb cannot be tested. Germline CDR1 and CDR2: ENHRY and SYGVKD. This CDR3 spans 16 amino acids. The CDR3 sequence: CAIMSERGRLSYEQYF.

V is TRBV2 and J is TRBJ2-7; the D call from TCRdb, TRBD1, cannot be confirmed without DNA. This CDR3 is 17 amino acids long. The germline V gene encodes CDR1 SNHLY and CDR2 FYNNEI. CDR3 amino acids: CASSEDGEGTGTYEQYF.

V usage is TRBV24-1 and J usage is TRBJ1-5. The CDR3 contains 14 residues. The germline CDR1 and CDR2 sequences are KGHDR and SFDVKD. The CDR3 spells CATSDFGTSQPQHF.

CDR3 sequence reads: CASSLGSGELFF. The chain joins TRBV7-6 to TRBJ2-2. CDR3 length: 12 residues. Germline V gene data show CDR1 as SGHVS and CDR2 as FNYEAQ.

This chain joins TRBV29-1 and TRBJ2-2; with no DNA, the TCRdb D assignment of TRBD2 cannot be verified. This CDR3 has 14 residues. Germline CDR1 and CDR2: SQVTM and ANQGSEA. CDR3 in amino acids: CSVAGGINTGELFF.

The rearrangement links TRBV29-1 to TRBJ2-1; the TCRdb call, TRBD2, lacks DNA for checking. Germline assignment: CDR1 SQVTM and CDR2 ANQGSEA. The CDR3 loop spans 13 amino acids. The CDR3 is CSVELLAYNEQFF.

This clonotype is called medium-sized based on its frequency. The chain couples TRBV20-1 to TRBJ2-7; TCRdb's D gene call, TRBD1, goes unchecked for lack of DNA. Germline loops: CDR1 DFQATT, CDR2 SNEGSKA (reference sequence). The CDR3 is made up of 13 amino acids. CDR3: CSARDSRDYEQYF.

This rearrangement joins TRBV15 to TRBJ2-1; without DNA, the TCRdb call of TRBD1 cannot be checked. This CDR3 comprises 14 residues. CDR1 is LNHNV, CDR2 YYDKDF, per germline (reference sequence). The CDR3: CATSQDTARNEQFF.

This CDR3 is CASSLSGSSYEQYF. J is TRBJ2-7 and V is TRBV7-9. Germline V gene lookup returns CDR1 SEHNR and CDR2 FQNEAQ (reference sequence). The CDR3 has 14 residues.

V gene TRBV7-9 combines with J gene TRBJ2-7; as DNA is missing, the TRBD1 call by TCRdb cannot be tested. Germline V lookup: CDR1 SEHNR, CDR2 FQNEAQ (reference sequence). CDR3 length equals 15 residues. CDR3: CASSEISGVHYEQYF.

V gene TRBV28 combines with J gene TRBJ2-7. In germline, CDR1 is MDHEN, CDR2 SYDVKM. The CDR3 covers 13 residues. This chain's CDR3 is CASSFRIPFEQYF.

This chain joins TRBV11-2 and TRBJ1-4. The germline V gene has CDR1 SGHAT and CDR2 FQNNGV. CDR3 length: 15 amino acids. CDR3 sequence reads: CASSLDIVAGEKLFF.

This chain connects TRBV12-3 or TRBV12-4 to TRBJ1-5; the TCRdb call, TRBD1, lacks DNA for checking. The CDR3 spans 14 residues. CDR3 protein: CASRPDRNNQPQHF.

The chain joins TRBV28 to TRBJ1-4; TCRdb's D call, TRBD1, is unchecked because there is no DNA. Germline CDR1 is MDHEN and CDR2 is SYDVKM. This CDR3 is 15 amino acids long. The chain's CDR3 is CASSSRTPVGEKLFF.

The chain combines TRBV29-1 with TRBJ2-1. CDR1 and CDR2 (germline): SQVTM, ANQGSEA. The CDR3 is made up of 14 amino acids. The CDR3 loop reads CSVEDLGVYNEQFF.

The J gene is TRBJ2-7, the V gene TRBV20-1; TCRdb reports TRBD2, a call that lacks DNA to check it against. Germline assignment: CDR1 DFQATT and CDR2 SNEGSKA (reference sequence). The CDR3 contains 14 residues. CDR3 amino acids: CSARGLDRSYEQYF.

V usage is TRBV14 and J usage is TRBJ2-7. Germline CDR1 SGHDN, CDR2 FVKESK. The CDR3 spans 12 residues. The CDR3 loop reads CASSREIYEQYF.

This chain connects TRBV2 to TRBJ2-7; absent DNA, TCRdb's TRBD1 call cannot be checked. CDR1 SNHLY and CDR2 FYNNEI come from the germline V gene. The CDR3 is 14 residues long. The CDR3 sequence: CASSGQGVSYEQYF.

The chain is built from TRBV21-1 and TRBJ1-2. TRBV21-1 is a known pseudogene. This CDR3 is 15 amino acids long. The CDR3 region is CASSKETRTLYGYTF.

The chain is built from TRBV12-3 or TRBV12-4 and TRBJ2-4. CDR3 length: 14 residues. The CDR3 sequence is CASSLGVENLIQYF.

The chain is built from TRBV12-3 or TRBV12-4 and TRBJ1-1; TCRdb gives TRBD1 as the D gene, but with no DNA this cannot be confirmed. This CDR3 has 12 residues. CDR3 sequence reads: CASRQDREDAFF.

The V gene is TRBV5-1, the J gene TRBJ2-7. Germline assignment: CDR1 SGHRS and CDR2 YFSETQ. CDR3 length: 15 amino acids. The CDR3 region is CASSLYGSNSYEQYF.

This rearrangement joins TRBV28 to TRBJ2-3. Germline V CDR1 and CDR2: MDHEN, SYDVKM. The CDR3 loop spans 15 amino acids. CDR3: CASSSDGPSTDTQYF. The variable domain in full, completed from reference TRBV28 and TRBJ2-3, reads DVKVTQSSRYLVKRTGEKVFLECVQDMDHENMFWYRQDPGLGLRLIYFSYDVKMKEKGDIPEGYSVSREKKERFSLILESASTNQTSMYLCASSSDGPSTDTQYFGPGTRLTVL.

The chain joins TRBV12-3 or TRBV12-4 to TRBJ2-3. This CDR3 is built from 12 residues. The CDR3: CASSSAADTQYF.

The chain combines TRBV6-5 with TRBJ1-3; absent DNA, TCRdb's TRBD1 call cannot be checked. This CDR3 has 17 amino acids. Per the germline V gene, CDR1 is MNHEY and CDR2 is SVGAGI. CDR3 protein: CASSYSETGDSGNTIYF.